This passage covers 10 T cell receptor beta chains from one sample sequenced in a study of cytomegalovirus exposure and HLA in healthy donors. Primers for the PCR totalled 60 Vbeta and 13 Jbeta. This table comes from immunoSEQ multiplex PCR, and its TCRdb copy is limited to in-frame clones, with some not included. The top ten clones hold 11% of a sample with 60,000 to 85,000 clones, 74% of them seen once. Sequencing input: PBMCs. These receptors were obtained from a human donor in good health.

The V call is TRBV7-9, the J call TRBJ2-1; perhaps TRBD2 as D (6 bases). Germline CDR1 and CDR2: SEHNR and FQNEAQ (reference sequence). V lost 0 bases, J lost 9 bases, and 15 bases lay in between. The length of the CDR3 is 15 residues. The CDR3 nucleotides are TGTGCCAGCAGCTTAGCAGCGGGCGGGCATAGTGAGCAGTTCTTC. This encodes CASSLAAGGHSEQFF.

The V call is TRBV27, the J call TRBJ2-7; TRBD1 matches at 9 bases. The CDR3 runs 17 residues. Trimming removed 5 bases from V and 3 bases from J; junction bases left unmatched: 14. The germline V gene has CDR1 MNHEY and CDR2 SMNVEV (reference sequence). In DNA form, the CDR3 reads TGTGCCAGCAGTCGCTTTACCGGGACAGGGATGCACTACGAGCAGTACTTC. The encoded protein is CASSRFTGTGMHYEQYF.

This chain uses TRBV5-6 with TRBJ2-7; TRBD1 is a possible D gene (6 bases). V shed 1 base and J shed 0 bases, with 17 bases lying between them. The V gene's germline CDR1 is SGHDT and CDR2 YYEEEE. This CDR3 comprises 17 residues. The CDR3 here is CASSLSDRSLSSYEQYF. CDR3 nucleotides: TGTGCCAGCAGCTTGAGCGACAGGTCCCTGAGCTCCTACGAGCAGTACTTC.

The CDR3 nucleotides read TGTGCCAGCAGTGAGCTGGGGAGGACACGAAACACCATATATTTT. As protein: CASSELGRTRNTIYF. V and J are TRBV28 and TRBJ1-3, with D perhaps matching TRBD1 (5 bases). Looked up from germline, CDR1 is MDHEN and CDR2 is SYDVKM. V was cut by 5 bases and J by 5 bases, with 16 bases left in between. This CDR3 spans 15 amino acids.

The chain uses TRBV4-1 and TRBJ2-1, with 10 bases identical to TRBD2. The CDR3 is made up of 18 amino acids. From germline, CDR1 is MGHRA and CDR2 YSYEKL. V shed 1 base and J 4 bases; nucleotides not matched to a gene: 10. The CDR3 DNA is TGCGCCAGCAGCCAAGGGTTAATCGGGACTAGCGTATACAATGAGCAGTTCTTC. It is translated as CASSQGLIGTSVYNEQFF.

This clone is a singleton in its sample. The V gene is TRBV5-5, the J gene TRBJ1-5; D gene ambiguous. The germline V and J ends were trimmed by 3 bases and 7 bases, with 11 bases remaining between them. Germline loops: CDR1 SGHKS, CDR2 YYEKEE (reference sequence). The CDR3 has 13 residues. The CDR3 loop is CASSWGGNQPQHF. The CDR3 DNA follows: TGTGCCAGCAGCTGGGGAGGGAACCAGCCCCAGCATTTT. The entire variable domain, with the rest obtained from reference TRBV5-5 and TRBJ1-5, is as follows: DAGVTQSPTHLIKTRGQQVTLRCSPISGHKSVSWYQQVLGQGPQFIFQYYEKEERGRGNFPDRFSARQFPNYSSELNVNALLLGDSALYLCASSWGGNQPQHFGDGTRLSIL.

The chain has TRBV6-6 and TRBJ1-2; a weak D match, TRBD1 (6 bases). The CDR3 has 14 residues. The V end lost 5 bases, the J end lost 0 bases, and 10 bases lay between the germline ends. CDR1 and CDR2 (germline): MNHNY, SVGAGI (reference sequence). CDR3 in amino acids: CASSIGTPNYGYTF. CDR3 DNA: TGTGCCAGCAGTATAGGGACACCTAACTATGGCTACACCTTC.

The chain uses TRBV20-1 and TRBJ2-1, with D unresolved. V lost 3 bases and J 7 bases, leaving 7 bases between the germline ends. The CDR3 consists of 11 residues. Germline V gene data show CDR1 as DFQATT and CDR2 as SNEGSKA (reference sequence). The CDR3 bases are TGCAGTGCTAGGACTCCTAATGAGCAGTTCTTC. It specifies CSARTPNEQFF.

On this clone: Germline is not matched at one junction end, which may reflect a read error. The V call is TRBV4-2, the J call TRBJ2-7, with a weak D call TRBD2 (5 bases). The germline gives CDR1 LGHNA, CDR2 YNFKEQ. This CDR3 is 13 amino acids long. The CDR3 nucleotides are TGTGCCAGCAGCCAAGAGCTCGCGGGTCCTCCGCACTTC. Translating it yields CASSQELAGPPHF.

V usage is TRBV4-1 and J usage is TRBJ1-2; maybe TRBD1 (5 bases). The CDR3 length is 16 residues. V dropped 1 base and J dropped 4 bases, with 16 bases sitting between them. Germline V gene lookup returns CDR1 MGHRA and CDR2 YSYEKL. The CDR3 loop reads CASSQVDRGISYGYTF. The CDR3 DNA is TGCGCCAGCAGCCAAGTGGATCGGGGGATAAGCTATGGCTACACCTTC.